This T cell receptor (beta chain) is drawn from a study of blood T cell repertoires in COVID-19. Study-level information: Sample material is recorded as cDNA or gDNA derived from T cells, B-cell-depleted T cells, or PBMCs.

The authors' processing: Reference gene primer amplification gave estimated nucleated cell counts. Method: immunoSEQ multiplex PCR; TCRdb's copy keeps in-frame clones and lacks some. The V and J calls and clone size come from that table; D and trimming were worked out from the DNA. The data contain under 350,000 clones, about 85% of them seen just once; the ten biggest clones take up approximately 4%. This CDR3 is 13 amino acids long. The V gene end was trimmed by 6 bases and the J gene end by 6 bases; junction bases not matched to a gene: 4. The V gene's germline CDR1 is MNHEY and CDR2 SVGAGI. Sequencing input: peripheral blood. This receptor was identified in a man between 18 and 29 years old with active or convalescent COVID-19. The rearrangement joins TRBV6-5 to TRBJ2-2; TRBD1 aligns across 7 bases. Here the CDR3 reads CASRTTGSGELFF. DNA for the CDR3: TGTGCCAGCAGGACGACAGGGTCCGGGGAGCTGTTTTTT.